This record concerns one TCR beta chain sequence. Its antigen is unknown. The repertoire was sequenced with immunoSEQ multiplex PCR; TCRdb's copy has only in-frame clones and lacks some. The sample holds roughly 9,400 clones, around 98% seen once. The germline CDR1 and CDR2 sequences are MGHRA and YSYEKL. Trimming removed 0 bases at V and 1 base at J, with 9 bases between. CDR3 length equals 15 residues. The sample belongs to a study of monozygotic twins with cystic fibrosis. Whole-study context: With around 14 PCR cycles, barcoded libraries came from approximately 2.8 micrograms of fragmented DNA. Points from the study as a whole: In this small cohort, shared CDR3 numbers showed no association with age, concordance or disease severity. Co-twins had the most similar V usage for 13 of 16 pairs, J for 8. Nucleotide-identical clonotype sharing was significantly higher within monozygotic CF twin pairs than between unrelated CF individuals.

The chain recombines TRBV4-1 with TRBJ1-1; D is undetermined. Input material: blood. The TCR comes from a girl under 10 years old with cystic fibrosis. CDR3 residues: CASSQEDGRNTEAFF. The CDR3 DNA sequence: TGCGCCAGCAGCCAAGAAGACGGACGGAACACTGAAGCTTTCTTT.